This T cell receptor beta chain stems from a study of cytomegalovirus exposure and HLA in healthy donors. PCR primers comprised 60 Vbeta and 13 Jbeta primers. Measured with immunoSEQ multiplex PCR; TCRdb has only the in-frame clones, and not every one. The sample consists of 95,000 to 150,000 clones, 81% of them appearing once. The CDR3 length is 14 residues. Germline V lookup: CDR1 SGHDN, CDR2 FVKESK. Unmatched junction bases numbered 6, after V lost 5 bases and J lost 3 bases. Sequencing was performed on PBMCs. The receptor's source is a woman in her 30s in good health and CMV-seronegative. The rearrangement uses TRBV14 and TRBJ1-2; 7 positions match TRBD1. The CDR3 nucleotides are TGTGCCAGCAGCTATTGGACAGGCGACTATGGCTACACCTTC. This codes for CASSYWTGDYGYTF.